These 18 T cell receptor beta chains originate from one sample sequenced in a study of monozygotic twins with inflammatory bowel disease. Reanalyzing the 5' RACE reads, TCRdb keeps one entry per CDR3 protein, without DNA. Found here are around 370,000 distinct CDR3 sequences; the top ten clones hold just over 2.5%. The sequenced material came from blood. The receptors were sampled from a human donor with ulcerative colitis or Crohn's disease, or a healthy co-twin of an affected twin (not recorded which).

V gene TRBV7-2 combines with J gene TRBJ2-3; no DNA is available, so the TRBD1 call from TCRdb remains unchecked. The CDR3 covers 20 residues. Per the germline V gene, CDR1 is SGHTA and CDR2 is FQGNSA. The CDR3 protein is CASSLPDGTGGGFSTDTQYF.

This sequence joins TRBV25-1 and TRBJ2-2; with no DNA, the TCRdb D assignment of TRBD1 cannot be verified. The length of the CDR3 is 16 residues. The germline V gene encodes CDR1 MGHDK and CDR2 SYGVNS. The CDR3 loop reads CASSEFGGGLSGELFF.

The rearrangement joins TRBV19 to TRBJ2-3; without DNA, the TCRdb call of TRBD1 cannot be checked. Germline V lookup: CDR1 LNHDA, CDR2 SQIVND (reference sequence). This CDR3 is built from 15 residues. This chain's CDR3 is CASSGGGTSTDTQYF.

The gene calls are TRBV2 and TRBJ2-3; absent DNA, TCRdb's TRBD2 call cannot be checked. This CDR3 contains 18 residues. In germline, CDR1 is SNHLY, CDR2 FYNNEI. CDR3 residues: CASSESSLATLSTDTQYF.

The chain combines TRBV15 with TRBJ2-1. Germline V lookup: CDR1 LNHNV, CDR2 YYDKDF (reference sequence). This CDR3 has 13 amino acids. CDR3 region: CATSSQKYNEQFF.

V and J are TRBV27 and TRBJ2-1. Looked up from germline, CDR1 is MNHEY and CDR2 is SMNVEV (reference sequence). The CDR3 runs to 14 residues. CDR3 sequence reads: CASSLAGTYNEQFF.

The chain links TRBV6-1 to TRBJ2-2. Germline V CDR1 and CDR2: MNHNS, SASEGT. CDR3 size: 14 residues. The CDR3 loop is CASSEGLGTGELFF.

The chain employs TRBV5-1 and TRBJ2-7; TCRdb's D call, TRBD1, is unchecked because there is no DNA. Germline CDR1 is SGHRS and CDR2 is YFSETQ. The CDR3 totals 14 residues. CDR3 residues: CASSTPDGGYEQYF.

This chain links TRBV6-1 with TRBJ1-5. Germline V gives CDR1 MNHNS, CDR2 SASEGT. This CDR3 region has 13 residues. The CDR3 region is CASTSRNNQPQHF.

The chain is built from TRBV7-3 and TRBJ1-2; the D call from TCRdb, TRBD1, cannot be confirmed without DNA. Germline V gives CDR1 SGHTA, CDR2 FQGTGA. There are 14 residues in the CDR3. This CDR3 reads CASSLTGDLGGYTF. The variable domain in full, completed from reference TRBV7-3 and TRBJ1-2, reads GAGVSQTPSNKVTEKGKYVELRCDPISGHTALYWYRQSLGQGPEFLIYFQGTGAADDSGLPNDRFFAVRPEGSVSTLKIQRTERGDSAVYLCASSLTGDLGGYTFGSGTRLTVV.

The chain has TRBV6-1 and TRBJ1-6. The CDR3 covers 14 residues. Germline V gives CDR1 MNHNS, CDR2 SASEGT. The CDR3 region is CASSAGSYNSPLHF.

The chain uses TRBV6-5 and TRBJ2-7; TCRdb lists TRBD1, though no DNA is available to test this call. CDR3 size: 14 residues. Per the germline V gene, CDR1 is MNHEY and CDR2 is SVGAGI. CDR3 residues: CASSYLRGGYEQYF.

The V call is TRBV5-1, the J call TRBJ1-5. The CDR3 totals 14 residues. CDR1 is SGHRS and CDR2 is YFSETQ in the germline V gene. The CDR3 reads CASSLSVGNQPQHF.

The chain is built from TRBV7-9 and TRBJ1-5; TCRdb outputs TRBD1, but without DNA this stays unchecked. CDR3 length: 15 amino acids. The germline V gene has CDR1 SEHNR and CDR2 FQNEAQ (reference sequence). The CDR3 reads CASSVGQVGNQPQHF. The variable domain in full, completed from reference TRBV7-9 and TRBJ1-5, reads DTGVSQNPRHKITKRGQNVTFRCDPISEHNRLYWYRQTLGQGPEFLTYFQNEAQLEKSRLLSDRFSAERPKGSFSTLEIQRTEQGDSAMYLCASSVGQVGNQPQHFGDGTRLSIL.

Here the CDR3 reads CSAPRRTGTDTQYF. The chain recombines TRBV20-1 with TRBJ2-3; TCRdb indicates TRBD1, and absent DNA this call remains unverified. This CDR3 spans 14 amino acids. The germline V gene encodes CDR1 DFQATT and CDR2 SNEGSKA (reference sequence).

The rearrangement uses TRBV28 and TRBJ2-2; the TRBD1 assignment by TCRdb is unverifiable without DNA. This CDR3 is 14 amino acids long. In germline, CDR1 is MDHEN, CDR2 SYDVKM. CDR3 residues: CASSPTTGFERVFF.

The V and J genes are TRBV5-1 and TRBJ2-7; with no DNA, the TCRdb D assignment of TRBD2 cannot be verified. The CDR3 loop spans 15 amino acids. Germline V gene data show CDR1 as SGHRS and CDR2 as YFSETQ. The CDR3 loop reads CASSSERGGLYEQYF.

The chain combines TRBV7-2 with TRBJ1-3. This CDR3 region has 12 residues. CDR1 SGHTA and CDR2 FQGNSA come from the germline V gene. The CDR3 reads CASRRIGNTIYF. The full variable domain, its missing parts supplied by reference TRBV7-2 and TRBJ1-3, is GAGVSQSPSNKVTEKGKDVELRCDPISGHTALYWYRQSLGQGLEFLIYFQGNSAPDKSGLPSDRFSAERTGGSVSTLTIQRTQQEDSAVYLCASRRIGNTIYFGEGSWLTVV.